This T cell receptor (beta chain) derives from a study of blood T cells in healthy people across ages. The study recruited healthy Caucasian donors from Russia who were aged roughly 6 to 95. Every donor gave approximately 10 milliliters of peripheral blood. Trimming shortened V by 1 base and J by 15 bases, and 19 bases separated the two germline ends. Germline lookup yields CDR1 SGHTA and CDR2 FQGNSA. The CDR3 sequence is 14 residues long. For the second PCR, which ran for 7 to 11 cycles, a sample-barcoded 5' primer and a J-beta primer mix were used. TCRdb called the 5' RACE reads again in MiXCR, with one record for every CDR3 protein. The repertoire holds over 1,500,000 distinct CDR3 sequences, with more than 35% as singletons.

The material sequenced was blood. The receptor was derived from a human donor in good health. The gene calls are TRBV7-2 and TRBJ2-4; perhaps D is TRBD1 or TRBD2 (5 bases each). The CDR3 DNA reads TGTGCCAGCAGCTTAGTGGGGACCGAGGCTACTCTGTACTTC. Encoded protein: CASSLVGTEATLYF.